This TCR beta chain was recorded in a study of cytomegalovirus exposure and HLA in healthy donors. CDR3 length: 16 residues. Germline lookup yields CDR1 MDHEN and CDR2 SYDVKM. V gave up 6 bases and J gave up 1 base, with 18 bases separating them. PCR amplification relied on 60 Vbeta primers (plus 13 Jbeta primers). Only in-frame clones appear in the TCRdb table, and some are missing; sequencing was by immunoSEQ multiplex PCR. The profile covers over 90,000 clones, with 77% appearing a single time and roughly 9.6% taken by the ten largest. The J gene is TRBJ2-5, the V gene TRBV28; D is possibly TRBD1 (6 bases). Sequenced input: PBMCs. The sequence came from a male donor in good health and CMV-seropositive. CDR3 in DNA: TGTGCCAGCAGCCTCACTCCCACAGGGCCCCAAGAGACCCAGTACTTC. Translated: CASSLTPTGPQETQYF. Full variable domain (outside the CDR3, taken from reference TRBV28 and TRBJ2-5): DVKVTQSSRYLVKRTGEKVFLECVQDMDHENMFWYRQDPGLGLRLIYFSYDVKMKEKGDIPEGYSVSREKKERFSLILESASTNQTSMYLCASSLTPTGPQETQYFGPGTRLLVL.